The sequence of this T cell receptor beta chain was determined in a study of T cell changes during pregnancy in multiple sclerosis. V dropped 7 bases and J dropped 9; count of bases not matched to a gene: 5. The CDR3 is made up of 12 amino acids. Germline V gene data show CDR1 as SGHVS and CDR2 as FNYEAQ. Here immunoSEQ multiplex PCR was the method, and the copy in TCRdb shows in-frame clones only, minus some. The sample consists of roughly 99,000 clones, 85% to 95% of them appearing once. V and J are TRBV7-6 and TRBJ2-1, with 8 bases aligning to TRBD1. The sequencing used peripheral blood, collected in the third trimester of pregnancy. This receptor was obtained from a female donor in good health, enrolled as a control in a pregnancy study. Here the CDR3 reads CASKTGASEQFF. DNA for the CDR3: TGTGCCAGCAAGACAGGGGCTAGTGAGCAGTTCTTC.